The clone carrying this TCR beta chain was found a few times. This sample's time point: newly diagnosed GD, antithyroid drugs for less than 3 months. The TCR library was made from RNA extracted from PBMCs. There are 16 residues in the CDR3. Germline CDR1 reads SGHNT; CDR2 reads YYREEE (reference sequence). V was clipped by 3 bases and J by 5 bases; unmatched bases: 7. These data originate in a study of regulatory T cells in long-lasting Graves disease. The TCR beta library used iRepertoire HTBI primers with Arm-PCR amplification of CDR3. TCRdb recomputed calls from the multiplex PCR reads with MiXCR, one row per CDR3 protein. The profile shows fewer than 650,000 distinct CDR3 sequences, around 17% of them singletons. These data are also associated with another study on T cells in Graves' hyperthyroidism and ophthalmopathy. That work states: First-round RT-PCR with HTBI primers amplified the TCR CDR3 region.

V and J are TRBV5-4 and TRBJ2-7, with 14 bases that match TRBD2. The clonotype comes from a woman in her twenties or thirties with Graves disease. The source was peripheral blood mononuclear cells (PBMCs), collected at new diagnosis, from a patient treated with antithyroid drugs. In DNA, the CDR3 is TGTGCCAGCAGCTCAGGGACTAGCGGGAGAGGTGACGAGCAGTACTTC. This gives the protein CASSSGTSGRGDEQYF.